This T cell receptor (beta chain) was obtained from a study of technical replicates of blood from four donors. This clone was recorded a few times. The germline gives CDR1 KGHSH, CDR2 LQKENI. There are 13 residues in the CDR3. Trimming pared 6 bases from V and 3 bases from J, leaving 11 bases between. Profiled with immunoSEQ multiplex PCR; TCRdb holds only in-frame clones, not every one. The sample lists roughly 70,000 clones; about nine tenths were seen once. Sequencing was performed on PBMCs. The V call is TRBV18, the J call TRBJ1-1, with a weak D call TRBD1 (6 bases). The clonotype originates from a human donor in good health. Some clones in this sample may be carry-over from other donors' samples. CDR3 DNA: TGTGCCAGCTCTCAAAACAGGGACACTGAAGCTTTCTTT. This gives the protein CASSQNRDTEAFF. The full variable domain, rest sourced from reference TRBV18 and TRBJ1-1, is NAGVMQNPRHLVRRRGQEARLRCSPMKGHSHVYWYRQLPEEGLKFMVYLQKENIIDESGMPKERFSAEFPKEGPSILRIQQVVRGDSAAYFCASSQNRDTEAFFGQGTRLTVV.